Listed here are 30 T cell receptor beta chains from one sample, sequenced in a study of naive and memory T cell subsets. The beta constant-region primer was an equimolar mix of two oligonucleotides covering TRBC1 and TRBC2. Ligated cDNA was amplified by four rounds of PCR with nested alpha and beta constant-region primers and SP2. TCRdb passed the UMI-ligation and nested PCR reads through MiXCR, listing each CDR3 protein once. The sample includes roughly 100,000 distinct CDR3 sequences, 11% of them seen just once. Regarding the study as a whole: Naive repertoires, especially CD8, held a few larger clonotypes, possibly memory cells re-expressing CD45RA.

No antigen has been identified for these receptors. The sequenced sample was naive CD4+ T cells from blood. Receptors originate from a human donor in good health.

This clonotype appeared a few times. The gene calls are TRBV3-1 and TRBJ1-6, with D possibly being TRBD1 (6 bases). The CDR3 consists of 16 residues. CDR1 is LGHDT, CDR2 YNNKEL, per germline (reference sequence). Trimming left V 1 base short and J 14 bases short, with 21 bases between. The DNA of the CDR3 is TGTGCCAGCAGCCAAGGAACAGGGTGGGTCCCTGTGGCCCTCCACTTT. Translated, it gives CASSQGTGWVPVALHF.

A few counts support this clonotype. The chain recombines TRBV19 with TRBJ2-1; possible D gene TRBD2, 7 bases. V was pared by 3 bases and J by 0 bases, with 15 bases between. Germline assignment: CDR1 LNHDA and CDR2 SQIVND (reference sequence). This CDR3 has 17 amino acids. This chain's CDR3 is CASSMGGAPSSYNEQFF. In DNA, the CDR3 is TGTGCCAGTAGTATGGGGGGGGCGCCTAGCTCCTACAATGAGCAGTTCTTC.

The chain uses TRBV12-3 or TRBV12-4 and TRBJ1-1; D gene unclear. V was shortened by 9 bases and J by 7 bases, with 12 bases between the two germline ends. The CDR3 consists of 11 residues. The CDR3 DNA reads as TGTGCCAGTCGGTGGCACCTTGAAGCTTTCTTT. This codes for CASRWHLEAFF.

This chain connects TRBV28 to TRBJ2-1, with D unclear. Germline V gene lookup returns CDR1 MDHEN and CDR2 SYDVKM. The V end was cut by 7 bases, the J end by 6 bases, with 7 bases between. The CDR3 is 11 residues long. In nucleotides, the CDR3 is TGTGCCAGCACTTCGTCCAATGAGCAGTTCTTC. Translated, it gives CASTSSNEQFF.

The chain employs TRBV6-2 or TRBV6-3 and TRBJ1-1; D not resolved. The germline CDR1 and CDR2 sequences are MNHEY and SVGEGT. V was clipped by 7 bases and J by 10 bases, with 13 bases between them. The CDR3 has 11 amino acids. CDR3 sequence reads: CASNDGGTAFF. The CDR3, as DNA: TGTGCCAGCAACGACGGAGGTACAGCTTTCTTT.

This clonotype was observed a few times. Written as DNA, the CDR3 is TGCAGCGTTGAAGTCGGGGATACGCAGTATTTT. Translated, it gives CSVEVGDTQYF. The V and J genes are TRBV29-1 and TRBJ2-3, with D unresolved. This CDR3 region has 11 residues. With 1 base removed from V and 6 bases from J, the gap between germline ends came to 5 bases. In germline, CDR1 is SQVTM, CDR2 ANQGSEA.

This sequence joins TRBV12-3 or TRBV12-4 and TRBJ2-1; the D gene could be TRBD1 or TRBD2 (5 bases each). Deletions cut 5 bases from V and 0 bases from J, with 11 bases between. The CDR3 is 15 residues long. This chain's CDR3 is CASSMRGNSYNEQFF. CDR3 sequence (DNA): TGTGCCAGCAGTATGAGGGGAAACTCCTACAATGAGCAGTTCTTC.

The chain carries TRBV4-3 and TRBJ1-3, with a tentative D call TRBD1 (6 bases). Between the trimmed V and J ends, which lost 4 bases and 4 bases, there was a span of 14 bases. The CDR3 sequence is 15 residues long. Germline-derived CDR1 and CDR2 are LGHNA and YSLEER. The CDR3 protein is CASSRWTAQGNTIYF. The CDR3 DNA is TGCGCCAGCAGCCGGTGGACAGCCCAAGGAAACACCATATATTTT.

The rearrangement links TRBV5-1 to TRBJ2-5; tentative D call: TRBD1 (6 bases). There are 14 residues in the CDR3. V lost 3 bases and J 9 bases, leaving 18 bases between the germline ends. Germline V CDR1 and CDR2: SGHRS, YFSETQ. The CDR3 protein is CASSYGTPSDPQYF. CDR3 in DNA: TGCGCCAGCAGCTACGGGACACCCTCTGATCCCCAGTACTTC.

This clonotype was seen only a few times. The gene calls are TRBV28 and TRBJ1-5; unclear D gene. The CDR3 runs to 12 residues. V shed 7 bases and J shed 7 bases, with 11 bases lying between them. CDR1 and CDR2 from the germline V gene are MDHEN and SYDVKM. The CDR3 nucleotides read TGTGCCAGCAACTTAGAGTACCAGCCCCAGCATTTT. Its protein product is CASNLEYQPQHF. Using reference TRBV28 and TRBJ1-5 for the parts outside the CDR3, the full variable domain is DVKVTQSSRYLVKRTGEKVFLECVQDMDHENMFWYRQDPGLGLRLIYFSYDVKMKEKGDIPEGYSVSREKKERFSLILESASTNQTSMYLCASNLEYQPQHFGDGTRLSIL.

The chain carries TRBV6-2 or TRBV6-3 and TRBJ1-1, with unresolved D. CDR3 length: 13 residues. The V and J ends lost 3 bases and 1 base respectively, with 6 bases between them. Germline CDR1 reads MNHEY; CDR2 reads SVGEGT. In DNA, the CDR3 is TGTGCCAGCAGTTATAGTCAGAACACTGAAGCTTTCTTT. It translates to CASSYSQNTEAFF.

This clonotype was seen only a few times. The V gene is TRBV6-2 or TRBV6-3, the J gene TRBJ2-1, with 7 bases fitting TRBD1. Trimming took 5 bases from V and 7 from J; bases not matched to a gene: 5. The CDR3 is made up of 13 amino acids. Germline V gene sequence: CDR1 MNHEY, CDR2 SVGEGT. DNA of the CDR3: TGTGCCAGCAGTAAGGGGGCTGGGAATGAGCAGTTCTTC. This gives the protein CASSKGAGNEQFF.

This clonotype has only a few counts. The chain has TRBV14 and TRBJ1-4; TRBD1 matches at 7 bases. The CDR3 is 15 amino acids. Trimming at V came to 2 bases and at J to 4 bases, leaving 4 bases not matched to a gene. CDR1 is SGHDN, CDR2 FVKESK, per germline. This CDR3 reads CASSQPGQNNEKLFF. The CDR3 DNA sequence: TGTGCCAGCAGCCAACCGGGACAGAATAATGAAAAACTGTTTTTT.

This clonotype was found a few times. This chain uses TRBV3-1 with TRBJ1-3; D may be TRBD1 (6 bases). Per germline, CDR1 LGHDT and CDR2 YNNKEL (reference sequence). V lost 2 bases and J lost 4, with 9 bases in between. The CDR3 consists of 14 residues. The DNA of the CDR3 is TGTGCCAGCAGCCAAAGGACAGAAGGAAACACCATATATTTT. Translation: CASSQRTEGNTIYF.

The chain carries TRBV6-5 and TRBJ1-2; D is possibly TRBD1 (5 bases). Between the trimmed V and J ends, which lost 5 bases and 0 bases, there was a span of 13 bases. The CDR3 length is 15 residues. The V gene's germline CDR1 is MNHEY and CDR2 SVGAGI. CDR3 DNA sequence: TGTGCCAGCAGTCGGGGCAATGGAGCTAACTATGGCTACACCTTC. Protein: CASSRGNGANYGYTF.

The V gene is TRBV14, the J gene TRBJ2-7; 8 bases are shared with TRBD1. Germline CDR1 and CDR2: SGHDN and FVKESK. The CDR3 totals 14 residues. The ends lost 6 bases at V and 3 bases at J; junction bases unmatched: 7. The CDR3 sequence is CASSWTGSYYEQYF. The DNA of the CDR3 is TGTGCCAGCAGTTGGACAGGGAGTTACTACGAGCAGTACTTC.

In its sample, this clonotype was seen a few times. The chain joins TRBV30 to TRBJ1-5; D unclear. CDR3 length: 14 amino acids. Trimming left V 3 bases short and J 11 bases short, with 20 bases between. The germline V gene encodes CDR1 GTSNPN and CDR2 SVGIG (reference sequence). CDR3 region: CAWSPGSLGSAQHF. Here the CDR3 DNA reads TGTGCCTGGAGCCCTGGGTCTTTAGGTTCGGCCCAGCATTTT.

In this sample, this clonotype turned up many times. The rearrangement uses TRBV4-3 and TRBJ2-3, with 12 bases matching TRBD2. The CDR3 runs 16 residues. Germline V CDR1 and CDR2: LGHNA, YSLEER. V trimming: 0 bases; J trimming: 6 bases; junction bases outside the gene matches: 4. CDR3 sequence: CASSQDRLAGVDTQYF. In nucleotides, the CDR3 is TGCGCCAGCAGCCAAGACAGACTAGCGGGGGTGGATACGCAGTATTTT.

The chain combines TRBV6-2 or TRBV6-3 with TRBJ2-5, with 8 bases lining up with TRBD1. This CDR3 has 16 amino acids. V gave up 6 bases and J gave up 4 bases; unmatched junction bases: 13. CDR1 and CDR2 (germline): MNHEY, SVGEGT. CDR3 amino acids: CASRLVLGQAGETQYF. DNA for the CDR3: TGTGCCAGCAGGCTCGTTTTGGGACAGGCGGGAGAGACCCAGTACTTC.

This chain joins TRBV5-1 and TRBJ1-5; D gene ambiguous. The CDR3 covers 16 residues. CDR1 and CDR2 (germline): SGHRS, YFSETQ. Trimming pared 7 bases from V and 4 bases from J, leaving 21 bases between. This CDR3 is CASWEGAPLLNQPQHF. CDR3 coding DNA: TGCGCCAGCTGGGAGGGAGCGCCCCTTCTTAATCAGCCCCAGCATTTT.

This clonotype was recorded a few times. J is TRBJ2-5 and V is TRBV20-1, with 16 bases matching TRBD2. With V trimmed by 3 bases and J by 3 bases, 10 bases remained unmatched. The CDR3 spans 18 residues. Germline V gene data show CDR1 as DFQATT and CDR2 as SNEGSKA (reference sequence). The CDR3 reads CSASVMLGTSGREETQYF. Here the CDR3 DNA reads TGCAGTGCTAGCGTAATGCTCGGGACTAGCGGGAGGGAAGAGACCCAGTACTTC.

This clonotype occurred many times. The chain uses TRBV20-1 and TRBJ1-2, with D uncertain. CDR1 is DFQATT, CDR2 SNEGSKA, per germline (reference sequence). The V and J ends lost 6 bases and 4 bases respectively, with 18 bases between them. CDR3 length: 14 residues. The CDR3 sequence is CSARPTQAGYGYTF. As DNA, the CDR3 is TGCAGTGCGAGACCAACACAAGCTGGCTATGGCTACACCTTC.

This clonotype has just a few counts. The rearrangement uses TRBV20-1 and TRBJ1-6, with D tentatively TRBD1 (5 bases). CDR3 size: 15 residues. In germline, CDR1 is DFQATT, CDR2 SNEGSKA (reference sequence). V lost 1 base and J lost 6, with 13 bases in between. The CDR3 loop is CSARVGGRANSPLHF. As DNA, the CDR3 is TGCAGTGCTAGAGTGGGTGGCAGGGCTAATTCACCCCTCCACTTT.

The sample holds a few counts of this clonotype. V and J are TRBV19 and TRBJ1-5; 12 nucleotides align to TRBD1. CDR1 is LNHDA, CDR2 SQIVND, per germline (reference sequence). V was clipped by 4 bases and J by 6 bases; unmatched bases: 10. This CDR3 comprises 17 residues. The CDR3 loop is CASSTPHRGQGAQPQHF. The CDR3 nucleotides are TGTGCCAGTAGTACTCCTCACCGGGGACAGGGGGCTCAGCCCCAGCATTTT.

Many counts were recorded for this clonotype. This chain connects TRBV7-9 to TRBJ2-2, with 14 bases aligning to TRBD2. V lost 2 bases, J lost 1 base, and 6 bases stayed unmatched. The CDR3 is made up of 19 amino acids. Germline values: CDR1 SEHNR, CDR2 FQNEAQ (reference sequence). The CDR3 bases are TGTGCCAGCAGCTTACCTCCGGGACTAGCGGGAGAGAACACCGGGGAGCTGTTTTTT. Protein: CASSLPPGLAGENTGELFF.

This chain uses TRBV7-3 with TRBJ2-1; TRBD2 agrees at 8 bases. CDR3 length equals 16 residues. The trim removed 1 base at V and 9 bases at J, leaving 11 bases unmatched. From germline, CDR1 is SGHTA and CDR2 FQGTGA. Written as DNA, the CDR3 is TGTGCCAGCAGCTTAAATGGGGGCGGGGGGAGCAGTGAGCAGTTCTTC. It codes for CASSLNGGGGSSEQFF.

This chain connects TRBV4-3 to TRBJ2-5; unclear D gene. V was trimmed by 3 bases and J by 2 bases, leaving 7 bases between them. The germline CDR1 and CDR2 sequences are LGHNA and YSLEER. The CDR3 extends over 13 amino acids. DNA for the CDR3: TGCGCCAGCAGCCAGCATATACAAGAGACCCAGTACTTC. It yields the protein CASSQHIQETQYF.

CDR3 bases: TGTGCCAGCATAGGCGGGGGGGAATACGAGCAGTACTTC. Amino acids: CASIGGGEYEQYF. The chain links TRBV28 to TRBJ2-7, with 9 positions matching TRBD2. Unmatched junction bases numbered 5, after V lost 7 bases and J lost 4 bases. Germline loops: CDR1 MDHEN, CDR2 SYDVKM. There are 13 residues in the CDR3.

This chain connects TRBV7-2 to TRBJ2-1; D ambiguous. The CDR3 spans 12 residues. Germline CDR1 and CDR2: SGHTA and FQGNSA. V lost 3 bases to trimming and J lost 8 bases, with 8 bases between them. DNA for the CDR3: TGTGCCAGCAGCTTGGCATCCTATGAGCAGTTCTTC. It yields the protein CASSLASYEQFF.

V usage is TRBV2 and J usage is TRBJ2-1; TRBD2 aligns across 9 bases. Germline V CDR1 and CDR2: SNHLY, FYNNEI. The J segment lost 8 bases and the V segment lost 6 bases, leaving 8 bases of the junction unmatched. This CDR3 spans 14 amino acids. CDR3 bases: TGTGCCAGCAGGCCAGCGGGAGGTTTGTATGAGCAGTTCTTC. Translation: CASRPAGGLYEQFF.